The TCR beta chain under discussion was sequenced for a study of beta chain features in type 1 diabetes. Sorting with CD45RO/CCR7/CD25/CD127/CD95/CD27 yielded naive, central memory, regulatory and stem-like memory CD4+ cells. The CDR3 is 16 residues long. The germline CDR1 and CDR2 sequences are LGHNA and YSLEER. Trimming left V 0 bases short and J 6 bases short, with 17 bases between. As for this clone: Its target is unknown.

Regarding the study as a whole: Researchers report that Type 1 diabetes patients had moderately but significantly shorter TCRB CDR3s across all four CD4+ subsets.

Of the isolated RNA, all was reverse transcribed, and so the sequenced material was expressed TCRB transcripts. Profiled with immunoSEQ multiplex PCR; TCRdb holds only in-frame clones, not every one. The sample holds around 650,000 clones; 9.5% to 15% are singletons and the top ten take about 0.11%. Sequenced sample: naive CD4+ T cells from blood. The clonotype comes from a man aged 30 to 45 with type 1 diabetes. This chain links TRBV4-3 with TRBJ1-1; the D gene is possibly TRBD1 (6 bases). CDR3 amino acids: CASSQEGGTTTSEAFF. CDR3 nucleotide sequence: TGCGCCAGCAGCCAAGAAGGGGGGACGACGACCTCTGAAGCTTTCTTT.